The following is a T cell receptor beta chain sequence with its context. These data are taken from a study of cytomegalovirus exposure and HLA in healthy donors. Overall study context: Out of several hundred genotyped donors, about 84% belonged to the Caucasian-associated ancestry cluster.

The PCR made use of 60 Vbeta and 13 Jbeta primers. Assay: immunoSEQ multiplex PCR; the TCRdb copy retains only in-frame clones and omits some. Among 150,000 to 200,000 clones listed, around 83% were seen once. The CDR3 extends over 16 amino acids. Trimming took off 2 bases at V and 0 bases at J, with 13 bases between the two ends. Germline V CDR1 and CDR2: MNHNY, SVGAGI (reference sequence). The sequence derives from a middle-aged man in good health and CMV-seropositive. The gene calls are TRBV6-6 and TRBJ2-5, with a tentative D call TRBD2 (6 bases). Specimen: PBMCs. Here the CDR3 DNA reads TGTGCCAGCAGTTACGCGGCGGGGCCACACCAAGAGACCCAGTACTTC. Its translation: CASSYAAGPHQETQYF.